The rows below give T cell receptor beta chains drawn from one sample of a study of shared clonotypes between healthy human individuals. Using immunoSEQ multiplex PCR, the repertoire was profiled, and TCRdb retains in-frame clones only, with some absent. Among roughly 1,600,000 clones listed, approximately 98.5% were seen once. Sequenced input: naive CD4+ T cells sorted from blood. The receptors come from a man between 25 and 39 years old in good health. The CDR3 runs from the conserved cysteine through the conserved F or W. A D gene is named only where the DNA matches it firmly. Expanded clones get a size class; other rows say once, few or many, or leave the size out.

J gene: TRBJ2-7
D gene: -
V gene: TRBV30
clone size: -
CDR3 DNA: TGTGCCTGGAGTCACGGGAACGAGCAGTACTTC
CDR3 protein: CAWSHGNEQYF

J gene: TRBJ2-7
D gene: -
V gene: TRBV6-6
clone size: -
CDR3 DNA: TGTGCCAGCAGCGGACAGATTTCCTACGAGCAGTACTTC
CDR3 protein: CASSGQISYEQYF

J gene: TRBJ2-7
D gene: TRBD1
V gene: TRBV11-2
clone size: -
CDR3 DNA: TGTGCCAGCAGCTTATCGACAGGGACCTACGAGCAGTACTTC
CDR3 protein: CASSLSTGTYEQYF

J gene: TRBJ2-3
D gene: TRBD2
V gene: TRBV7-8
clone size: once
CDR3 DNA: TGTGCCAGCAGATTGCGGACTAGCGGGATCGCAGATACGCAGTATTTT
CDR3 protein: CASRLRTSGIADTQYF

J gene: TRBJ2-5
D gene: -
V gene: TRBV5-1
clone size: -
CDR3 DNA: TGCGCCAGCAGCTCCCAGGGTCCCCAAGAGACCCAGTACTTC
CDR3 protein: CASSSQGPQETQYF

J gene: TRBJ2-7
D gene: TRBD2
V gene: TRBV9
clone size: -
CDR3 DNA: TGTGCCAGCAGCCGTAGTCCGATCAATTTACTAGCGGGAGGCTACGAGCAGTACTTC
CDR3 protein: CASSRSPINLLAGGYEQYF

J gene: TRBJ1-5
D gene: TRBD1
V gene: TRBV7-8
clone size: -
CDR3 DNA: TGTGCCAGCAGCTTAGTCACAGGGGGGAGTCAGCCCCAGCATTTT
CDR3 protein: CASSLVTGGSQPQHF

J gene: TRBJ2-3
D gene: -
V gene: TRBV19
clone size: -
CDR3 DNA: TGTGCCAGTAGGGGTCACGGCACAGATACGCAGTATTTT
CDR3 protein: CASRGHGTDTQYF

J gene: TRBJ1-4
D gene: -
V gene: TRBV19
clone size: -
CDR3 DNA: TGTGCCAGCGCCTCCTTCGGTGGGGGTAATGAAAAACTGTTTTTT
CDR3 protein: CASASFGGGNEKLFF

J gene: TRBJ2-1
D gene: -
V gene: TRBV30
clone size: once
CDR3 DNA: TGTGCCTGGAGTGTTAGGGGGTTTGGTGAGCAGTTCTTC
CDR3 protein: CAWSVRGFGEQFF

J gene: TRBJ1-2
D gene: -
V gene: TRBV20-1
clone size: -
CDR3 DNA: TGCAGTGGCAGGGTGGGCGGCTACACCTTC
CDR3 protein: CSGRVGGYTF

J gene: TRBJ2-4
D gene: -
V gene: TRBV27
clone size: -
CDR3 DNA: TGTGCCAGCAGTCCAATACCCGACAGGACTCAGTACTTC
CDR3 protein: CASSPIPDRTQYF

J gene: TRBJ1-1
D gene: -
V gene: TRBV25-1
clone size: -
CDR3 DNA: TGTGCCAGCAGTGGGACGGGGGTCTACACCGGGGCTTTCTTT
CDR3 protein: CASSGTGVYTGAFF

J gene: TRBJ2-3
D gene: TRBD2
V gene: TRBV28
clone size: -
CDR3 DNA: TGTGCCAGCAGTTTGCCCGGACTAGCGGGTGGCCAAGGAGATACGCAGTATTTT
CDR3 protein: CASSLPGLAGGQGDTQYF

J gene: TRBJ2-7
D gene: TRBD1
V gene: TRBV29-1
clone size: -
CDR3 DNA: TGCAGCGTTGCAAGACAGGGTGCGTACGAGCAGTACTTC
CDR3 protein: CSVARQGAYEQYF

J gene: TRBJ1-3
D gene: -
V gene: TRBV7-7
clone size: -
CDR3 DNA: TGTGCTAGCAGCAAAGCCCCCGGGACACACTCTGGAAACACCATATATTTT
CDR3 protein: CASSKAPGTHSGNTIYF

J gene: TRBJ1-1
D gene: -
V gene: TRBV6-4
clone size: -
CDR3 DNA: TGTGCCAGCAGTGTGGAACCATGGGGGAACACTGAAGCTTTCTTT
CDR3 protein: CASSVEPWGNTEAFF

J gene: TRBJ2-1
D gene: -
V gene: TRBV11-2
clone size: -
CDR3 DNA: TGTGCCAGCAGGAGTTTAGGCTCCTACAATGAGCAGTTCTTC
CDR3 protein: CASRSLGSYNEQFF

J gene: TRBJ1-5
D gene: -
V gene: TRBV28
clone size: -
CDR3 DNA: TGTGCCAGCAGTTTGGGTCATCGGGACACACAGCATTTT
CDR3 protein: CASSLGHRDTQHF

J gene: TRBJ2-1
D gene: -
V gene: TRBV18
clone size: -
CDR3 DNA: TGTGCCAGCTCACCCTTTGCTAGCGTTAACAATGAGCAGTTCTTC
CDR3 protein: CASSPFASVNNEQFF

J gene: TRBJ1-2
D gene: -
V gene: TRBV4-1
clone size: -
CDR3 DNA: TGCGCCAGCAGCCAAGATAGGACTCCCTATGGCTACACCTTC
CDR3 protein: CASSQDRTPYGYTF

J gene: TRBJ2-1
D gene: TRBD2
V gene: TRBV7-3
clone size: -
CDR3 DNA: TGTGCCAGCAGCTTAGCGGGAGGCCACTACAATGAGCAGTTCTTC
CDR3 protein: CASSLAGGHYNEQFF

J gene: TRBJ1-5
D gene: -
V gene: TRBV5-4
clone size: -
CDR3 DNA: TGTGCCAGCAGCCAGGGGACAAATCAGCCCCAGCATTTT
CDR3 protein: CASSQGTNQPQHF

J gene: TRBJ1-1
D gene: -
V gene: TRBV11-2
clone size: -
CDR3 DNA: TGTGCCAGCAGCTCAGGCGGGACGCCGCGCGCTTTCTTT
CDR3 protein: CASSSGGTPRAFF

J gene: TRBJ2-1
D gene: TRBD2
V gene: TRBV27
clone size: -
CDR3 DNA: TGTGCCAGCAGATCATTAGGCCTAGCGGGAGTCAATGAGCAGTTCTTC
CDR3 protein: CASRSLGLAGVNEQFF

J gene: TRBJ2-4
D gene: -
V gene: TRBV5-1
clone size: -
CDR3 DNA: TGCGCCAGCAGCTTGTTCAGCCCCGGAGCGGAGGCCAAAAACATTCAGTACTTC
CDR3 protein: CASSLFSPGAEAKNIQYF

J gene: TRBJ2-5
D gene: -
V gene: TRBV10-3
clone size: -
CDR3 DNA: TGTGCCATCAGTGAGTCCCTCAGAGGGGAGACCCAGTACTTC
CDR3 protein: CAISESLRGETQYF

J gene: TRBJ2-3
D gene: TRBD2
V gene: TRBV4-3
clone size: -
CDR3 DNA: TGCGCCAGCAGCCAACGGACTAGCGGGAGGTCAGATACGCAGTATTTT
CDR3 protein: CASSQRTSGRSDTQYF

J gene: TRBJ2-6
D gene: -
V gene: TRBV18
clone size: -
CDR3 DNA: TGTGCCAGCTCACCCATGGCAGGGCACCAGACTGGGGCCAACGTCCTGACTTTC
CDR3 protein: CASSPMAGHQTGANVLTF

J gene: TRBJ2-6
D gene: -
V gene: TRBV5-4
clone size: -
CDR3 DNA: TGTGCCAGCAGCATGCGGGACAGACGCTCTGGGGCCAACGTCCTGACTTTC
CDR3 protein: CASSMRDRRSGANVLTF

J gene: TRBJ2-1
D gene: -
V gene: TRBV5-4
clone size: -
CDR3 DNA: TGTGCCAGCAGCTCCTCGATGTCGAGTCAGGCTCAGTTCTTC
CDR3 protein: CASSSSMSSQAQFF

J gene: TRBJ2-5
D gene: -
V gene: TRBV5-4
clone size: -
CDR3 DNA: TGTGCCAGCAGCTTGTCCTCGGGGTCAGCGGAGACCCAGTACTTC
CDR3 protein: CASSLSSGSAETQYF

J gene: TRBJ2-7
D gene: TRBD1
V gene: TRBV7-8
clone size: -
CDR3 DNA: TGTGCCAGCAGGAGGACAGGGGTGGACTACGAGCAGTACTTC
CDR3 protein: CASRRTGVDYEQYF

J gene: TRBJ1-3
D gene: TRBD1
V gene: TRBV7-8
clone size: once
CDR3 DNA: TGTGCCAGCAGCTTAGGCAGGGGGAGAGGAAACACCATATATTTT
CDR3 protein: CASSLGRGRGNTIYF

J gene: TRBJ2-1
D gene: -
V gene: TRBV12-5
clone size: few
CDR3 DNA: TGTGCTAGTGGTTACTCCAGGGGTGAGCAGTTCTTC
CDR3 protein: CASGYSRGEQFF

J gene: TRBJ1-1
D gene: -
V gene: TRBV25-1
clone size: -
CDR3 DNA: TGTGCCAGCAAAAGGGAACGGTCCAGCGCTGAAGCTTTCTTT
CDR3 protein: CASKRERSSAEAFF

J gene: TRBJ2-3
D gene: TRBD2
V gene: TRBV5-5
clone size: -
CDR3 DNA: TGTGCCAGCAGCCCCCGGAGGACTAGCGGGGCCACAGATACGCAGTATTTT
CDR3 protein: CASSPRRTSGATDTQYF

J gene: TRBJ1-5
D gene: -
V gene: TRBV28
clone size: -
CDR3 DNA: TGTGCCAGCAGTTACCAACAGGGCGGGCAGCCCCAGCATTTT
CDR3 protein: CASSYQQGGQPQHF

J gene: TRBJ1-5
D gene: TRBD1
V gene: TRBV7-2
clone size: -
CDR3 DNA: TGTGCCAGCAGCTTAGCCGGACAGGGCAATCAGCCCCAGCATTTT
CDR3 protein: CASSLAGQGNQPQHF

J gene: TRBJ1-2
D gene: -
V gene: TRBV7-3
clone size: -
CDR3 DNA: TGTGCCAGCAGCTTAAAGCAGGGCGGCTATGGCTACACCTTC
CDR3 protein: CASSLKQGGYGYTF

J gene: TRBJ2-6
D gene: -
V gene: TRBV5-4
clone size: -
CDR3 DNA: TGTGCCAGCAGCCTACAGGGTCCCTCTGGGGCCAACGTCCTGACTTTC
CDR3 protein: CASSLQGPSGANVLTF

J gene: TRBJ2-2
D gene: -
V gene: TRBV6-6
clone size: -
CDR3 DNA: TGTGCCAGCAATAGTGGACGGCTCGTTGGCGGGGAGCTGTTTTTT
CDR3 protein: CASNSGRLVGGELFF

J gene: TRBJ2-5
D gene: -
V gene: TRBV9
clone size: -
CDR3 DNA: TGTGCCAGCAGCGTAGAGGTCGGGGAGACCCAGTACTTC
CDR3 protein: CASSVEVGETQYF

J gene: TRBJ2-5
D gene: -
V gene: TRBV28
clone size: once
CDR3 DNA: TGTGCCAGCAGTTTACAGGGGTGGGGAGAGACCCAGTACTTC
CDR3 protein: CASSLQGWGETQYF

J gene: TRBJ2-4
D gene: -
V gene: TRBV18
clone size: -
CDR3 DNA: TGTGCCAGCTCACCTATTAGAGCAGGGAAACTAGCCAAAAACATTCAGTACTTC
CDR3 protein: CASSPIRAGKLAKNIQYF

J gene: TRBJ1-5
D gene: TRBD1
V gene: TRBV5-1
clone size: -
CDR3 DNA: TGCGCCAGCAGCTTGTCAGGGGGTCAGCCCCAGCATTTT
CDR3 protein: CASSLSGGQPQHF